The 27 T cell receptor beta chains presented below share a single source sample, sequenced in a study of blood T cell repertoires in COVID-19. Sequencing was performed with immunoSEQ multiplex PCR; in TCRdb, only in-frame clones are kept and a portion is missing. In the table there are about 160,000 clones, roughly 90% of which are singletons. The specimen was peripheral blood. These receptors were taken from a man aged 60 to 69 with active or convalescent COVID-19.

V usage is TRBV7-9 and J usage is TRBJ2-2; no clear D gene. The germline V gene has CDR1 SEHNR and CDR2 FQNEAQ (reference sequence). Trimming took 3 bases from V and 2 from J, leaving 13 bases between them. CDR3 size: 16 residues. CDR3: CASSFGSGVNTGELFF. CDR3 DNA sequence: TGTGCCAGCAGCTTCGGGTCGGGTGTTAACACCGGGGAGCTGTTTTTT.

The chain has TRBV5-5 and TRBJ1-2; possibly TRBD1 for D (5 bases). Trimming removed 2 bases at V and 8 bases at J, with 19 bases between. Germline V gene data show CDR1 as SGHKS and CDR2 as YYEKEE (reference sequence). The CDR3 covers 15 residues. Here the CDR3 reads CASSFKPGTSTGYTF. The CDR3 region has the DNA TGTGCCAGCAGCTTCAAACCCGGGACTTCTACGGGCTACACCTTC.

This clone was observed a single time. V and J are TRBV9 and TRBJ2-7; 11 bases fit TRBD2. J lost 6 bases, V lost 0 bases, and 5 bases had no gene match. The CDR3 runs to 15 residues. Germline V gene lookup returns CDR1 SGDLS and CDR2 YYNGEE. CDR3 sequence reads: CASSVDSGRAGEQYF. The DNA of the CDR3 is TGTGCCAGCAGCGTAGATAGCGGGAGGGCGGGCGAGCAGTACTTC.

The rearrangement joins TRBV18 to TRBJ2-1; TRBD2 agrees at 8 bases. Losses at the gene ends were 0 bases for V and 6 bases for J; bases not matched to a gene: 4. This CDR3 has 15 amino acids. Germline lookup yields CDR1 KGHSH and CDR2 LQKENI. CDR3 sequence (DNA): TGTGCCAGCTCACCACCGGGCGGGGGGTCCAATGAGCAGTTCTTC. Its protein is CASSPPGGGSNEQFF.

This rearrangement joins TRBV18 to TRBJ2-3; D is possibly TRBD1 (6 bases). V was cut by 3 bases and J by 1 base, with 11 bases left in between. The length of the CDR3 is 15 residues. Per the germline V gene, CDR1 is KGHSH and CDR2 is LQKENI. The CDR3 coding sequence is TGTGCCAGCTCACCGTACCAGGGGCGCACAGATACGCAGTATTTT. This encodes CASSPYQGRTDTQYF.

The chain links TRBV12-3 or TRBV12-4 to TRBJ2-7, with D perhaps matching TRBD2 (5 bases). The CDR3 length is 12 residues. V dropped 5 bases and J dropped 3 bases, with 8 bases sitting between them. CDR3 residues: CASSGLNYEQYF. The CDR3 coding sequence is TGTGCCAGCAGTGGACTGAACTACGAGCAGTACTTC.

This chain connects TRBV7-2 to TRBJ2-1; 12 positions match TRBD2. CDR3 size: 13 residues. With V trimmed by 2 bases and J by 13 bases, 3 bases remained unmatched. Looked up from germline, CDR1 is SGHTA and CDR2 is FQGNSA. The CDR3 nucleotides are TGTGCCAGCAGCTTAACTAGCGGGGGGAACCAGTTCTTC. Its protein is CASSLTSGGNQFF.

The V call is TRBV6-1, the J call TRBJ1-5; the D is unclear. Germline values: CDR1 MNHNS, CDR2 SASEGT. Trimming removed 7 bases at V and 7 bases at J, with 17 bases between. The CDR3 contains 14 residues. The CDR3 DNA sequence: TGTGCCAGCAACCCAGCGGGCCGGGCGCAGCCCCAGCATTTT. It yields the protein CASNPAGRAQPQHF.

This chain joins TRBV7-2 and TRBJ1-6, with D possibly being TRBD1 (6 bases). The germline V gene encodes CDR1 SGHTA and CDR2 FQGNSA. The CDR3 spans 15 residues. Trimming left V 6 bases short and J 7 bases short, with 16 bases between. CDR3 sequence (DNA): TGTGCCAGCAGTATATACAGGGTGAGCAATTCACCCCTCCACTTT. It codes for CASSIYRVSNSPLHF.

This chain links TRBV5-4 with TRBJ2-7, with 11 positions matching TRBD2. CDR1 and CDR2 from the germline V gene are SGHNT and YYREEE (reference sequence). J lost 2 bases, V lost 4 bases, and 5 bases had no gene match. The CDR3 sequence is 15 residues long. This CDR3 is CASSQGTSGTYEQYF. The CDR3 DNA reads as TGTGCCAGCAGCCAGGGGACTAGCGGAACCTACGAGCAGTACTTC. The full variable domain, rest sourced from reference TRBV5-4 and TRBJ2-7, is ETGVTQSPTHLIKTRGQQVTLRCSSQSGHNTVSWYQQALGQGPQFIFQYYREEENGRGNFPPRFSGLQFPNYSSELNVNALELDDSALYLCASSQGTSGTYEQYFGPGTRLTVT.

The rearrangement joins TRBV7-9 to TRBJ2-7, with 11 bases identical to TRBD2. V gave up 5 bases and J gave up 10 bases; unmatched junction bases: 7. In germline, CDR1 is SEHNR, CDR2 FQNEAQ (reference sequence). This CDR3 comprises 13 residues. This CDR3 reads CASSPGLAGFQYF. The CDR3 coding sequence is TGTGCCAGCAGCCCCGGACTAGCGGGTTTTCAGTACTTC.

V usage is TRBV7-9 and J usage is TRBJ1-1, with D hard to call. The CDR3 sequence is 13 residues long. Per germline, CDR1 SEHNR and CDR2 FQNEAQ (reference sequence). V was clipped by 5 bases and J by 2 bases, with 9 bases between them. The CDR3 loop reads CASSPRGNTEAFF. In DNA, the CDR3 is TGTGCCAGCAGCCCCCGGGGAAACACTGAAGCTTTCTTT.

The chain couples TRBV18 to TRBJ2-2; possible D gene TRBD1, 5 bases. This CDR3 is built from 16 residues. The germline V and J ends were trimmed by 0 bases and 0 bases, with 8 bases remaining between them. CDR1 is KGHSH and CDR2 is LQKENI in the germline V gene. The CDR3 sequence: CASSPPIGANTGELFF. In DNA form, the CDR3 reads TGTGCCAGCTCACCACCGATAGGGGCGAACACCGGGGAGCTGTTTTTT.

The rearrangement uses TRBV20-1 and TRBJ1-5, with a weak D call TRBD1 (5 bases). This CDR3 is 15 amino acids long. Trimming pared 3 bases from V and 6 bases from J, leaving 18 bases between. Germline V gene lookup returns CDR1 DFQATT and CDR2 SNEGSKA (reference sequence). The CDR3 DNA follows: TGCAGTGCTAGTAGCCCAGGGTTCATGGGTCAGCCCCAGCATTTT. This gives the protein CSASSPGFMGQPQHF.

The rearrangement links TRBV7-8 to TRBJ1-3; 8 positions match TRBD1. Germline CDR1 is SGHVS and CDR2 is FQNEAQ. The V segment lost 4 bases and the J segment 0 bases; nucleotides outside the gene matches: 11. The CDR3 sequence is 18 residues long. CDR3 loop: CASSSLRTGRASGNTIYF. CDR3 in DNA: TGTGCCAGCAGCTCCCTCCGGACAGGGAGAGCCTCTGGAAACACCATATATTTT.

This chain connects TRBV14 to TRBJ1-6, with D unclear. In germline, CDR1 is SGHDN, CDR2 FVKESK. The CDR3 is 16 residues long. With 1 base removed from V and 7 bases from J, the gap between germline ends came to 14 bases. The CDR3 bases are TGTGCCAGCAGCCAAGGTCCGGGAGTAGGCAATTCACCCCTCCACTTT. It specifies CASSQGPGVGNSPLHF.

In DNA form, the CDR3 reads TGTGCCTGGAGAGGTCAGCTTGCTCGCGGGAGAGGTGATGAGCAGTTCTTC. Translated: CAWRGQLARGRGDEQFF. The chain is built from TRBV30 and TRBJ2-1, with 7 bases matching TRBD2. Germline CDR1 and CDR2: GTSNPN and SVGIG (reference sequence). V lost 3 bases, J lost 8 bases, and 19 bases stayed unmatched. The CDR3 loop spans 17 amino acids.

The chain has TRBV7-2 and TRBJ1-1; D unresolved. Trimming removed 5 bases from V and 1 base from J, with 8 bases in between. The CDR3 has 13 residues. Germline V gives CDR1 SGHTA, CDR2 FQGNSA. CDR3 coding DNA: TGTGCCAGCAGCGTGACAAGGAACACTGAAGCTTTCTTT. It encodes CASSVTRNTEAFF.

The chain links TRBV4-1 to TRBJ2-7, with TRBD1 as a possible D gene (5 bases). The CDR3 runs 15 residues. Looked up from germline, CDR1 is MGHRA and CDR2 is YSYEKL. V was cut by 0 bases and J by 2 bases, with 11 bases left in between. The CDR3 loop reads CASSQESRVAYEQYF. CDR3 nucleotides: TGCGCCAGCAGCCAAGAATCCAGGGTCGCCTACGAGCAGTACTTC.

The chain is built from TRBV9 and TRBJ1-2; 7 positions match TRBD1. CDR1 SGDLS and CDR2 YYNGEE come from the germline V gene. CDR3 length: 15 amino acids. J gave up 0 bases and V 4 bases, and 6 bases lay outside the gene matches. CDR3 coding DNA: TGTGCCAGCAGCCCGACAGGGAAACCTAACTATGGCTACACCTTC. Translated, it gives CASSPTGKPNYGYTF.

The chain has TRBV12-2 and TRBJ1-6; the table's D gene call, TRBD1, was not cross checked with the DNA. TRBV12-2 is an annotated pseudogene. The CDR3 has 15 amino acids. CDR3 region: CASRLGLQGNSPLHF. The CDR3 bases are TGTGCAAGTCGCTTAGGATTACAGGGTAATTCACCCCTCCACTTT.

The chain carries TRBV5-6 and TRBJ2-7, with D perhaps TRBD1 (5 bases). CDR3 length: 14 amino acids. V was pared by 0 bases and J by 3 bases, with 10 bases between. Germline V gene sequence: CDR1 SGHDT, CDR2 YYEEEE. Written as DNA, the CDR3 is TGTGCCAGCAGCTTGGGAACAGGCTTCTACGAGCAGTACTTC. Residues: CASSLGTGFYEQYF.

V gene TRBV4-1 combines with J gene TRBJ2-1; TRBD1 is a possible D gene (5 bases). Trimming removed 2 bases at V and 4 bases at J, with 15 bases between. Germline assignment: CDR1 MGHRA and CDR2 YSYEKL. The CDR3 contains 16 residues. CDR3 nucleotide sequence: TGCGCCAGCAGCCAAATTGGACAAGGACGGTACAATGAGCAGTTCTTC. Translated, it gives CASSQIGQGRYNEQFF.

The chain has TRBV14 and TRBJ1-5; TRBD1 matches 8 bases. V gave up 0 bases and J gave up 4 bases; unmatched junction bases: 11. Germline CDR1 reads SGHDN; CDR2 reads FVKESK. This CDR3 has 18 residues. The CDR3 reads CASSQDRFSRGRNQPQHF. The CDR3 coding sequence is TGTGCCAGCAGCCAAGACAGGTTTTCCAGGGGGCGAAATCAGCCCCAGCATTTT.

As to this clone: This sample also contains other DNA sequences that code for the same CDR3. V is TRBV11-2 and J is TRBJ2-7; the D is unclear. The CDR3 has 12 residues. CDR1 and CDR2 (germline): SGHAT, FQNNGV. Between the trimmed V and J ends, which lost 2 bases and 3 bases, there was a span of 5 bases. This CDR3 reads CASSLSSYEQYF. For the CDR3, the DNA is TGTGCCAGCAGCTTAAGTAGCTACGAGCAGTACTTC.

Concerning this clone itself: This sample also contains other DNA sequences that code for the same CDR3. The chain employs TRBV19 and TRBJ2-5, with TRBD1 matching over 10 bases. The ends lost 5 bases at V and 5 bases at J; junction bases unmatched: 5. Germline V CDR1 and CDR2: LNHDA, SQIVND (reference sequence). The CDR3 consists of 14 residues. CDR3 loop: CASSETGGRETQYF. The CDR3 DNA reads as TGTGCCAGTAGTGAGACAGGGGGCCGGGAGACCCAGTACTTC.

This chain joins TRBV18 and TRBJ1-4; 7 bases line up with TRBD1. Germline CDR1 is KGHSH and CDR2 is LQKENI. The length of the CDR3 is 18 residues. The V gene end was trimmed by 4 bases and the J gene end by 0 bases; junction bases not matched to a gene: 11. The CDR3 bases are TGTGCCAGCTCACGGTCAGATGCAGGGGGAGCAACTAATGAAAAACTGTTTTTT. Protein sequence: CASSRSDAGGATNEKLFF.